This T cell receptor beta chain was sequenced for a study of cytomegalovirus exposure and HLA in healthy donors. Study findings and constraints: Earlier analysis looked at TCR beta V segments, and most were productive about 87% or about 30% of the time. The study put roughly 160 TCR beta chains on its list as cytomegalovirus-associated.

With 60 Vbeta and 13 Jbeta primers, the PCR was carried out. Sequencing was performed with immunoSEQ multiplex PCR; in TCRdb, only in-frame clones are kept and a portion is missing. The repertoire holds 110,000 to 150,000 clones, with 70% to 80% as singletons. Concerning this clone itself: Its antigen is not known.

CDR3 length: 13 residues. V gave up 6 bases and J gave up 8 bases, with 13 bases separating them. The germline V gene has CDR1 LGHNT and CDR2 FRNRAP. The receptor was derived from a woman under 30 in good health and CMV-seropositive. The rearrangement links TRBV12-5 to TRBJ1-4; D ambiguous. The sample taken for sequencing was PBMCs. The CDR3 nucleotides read TGTGCTAGTGGACCTTCCCCCAGGGAAAAACTGTTTTTT. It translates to CASGPSPREKLFF.